This entry is about one T cell receptor beta chain. Antigen: not known. This entry belongs to a study of vaccination effects on CD4 cells after COVID-19. Study as a whole: The patients, a few convalescent individuals, were sampled early and late after vaccination. Some 2.1 million PBMC per well received approximately 10 IU/ml IL-2 and around 11 ug/ml peptides in culture. Findings and caveats of the study: Convalescent post-vaccine spike-reactive clones were mostly newly vaccine-induced.

Trimming stripped 2 bases from V and 5 bases from J, with 19 bases between. Per germline, CDR1 MNHNY and CDR2 SVGAGI (reference sequence). The CDR3 loop spans 16 amino acids. Upon completion of 10 to 11 days in culture, CD4+ T cells were isolated. This individual contracted SARS-CoV-2 between March and December 2020, as verified by PCR. Participants were vaccinated with two doses of either the BNT162b2 or mRNA-1273 vaccine. Cultures got half-medium changes with IL-2 on days 3 and 7. Clones were sequenced by immunoSEQ multiplex PCR, and TCRdb holds only the in-frame ones, with some missing. The data hold roughly 46,000 clones, with around three quarters observed a single time.

The receptor was isolated from a human donor who had a prior SARS-CoV-2 infection. The specimen was CD4+ T cells from PBMCs cultured without peptide, collected after COVID-19 vaccination. The V and J genes are TRBV6-6 and TRBJ2-7, with D possibly being TRBD1 (6 bases). CDR3 sequence: CASSYGPDRFNNEQYF. CDR3 DNA sequence: TGTGCCAGCAGTTACGGGCCAGACAGGTTCAATAACGAGCAGTACTTC.